Below, 14 T cell receptor beta chains from the same sample are listed, as sequenced in a study of blood T cell repertoires in COVID-19. Assay used: immunoSEQ multiplex PCR; TCRdb lists only in-frame clones, some missing. Of roughly 130,000 clones listed, roughly nine tenths are singletons. Sequencing was performed on peripheral blood. The receptors shown here come from a human donor with COVID-19, enrolled during active disease. The donor label of this sample is uncertain.

The chain links TRBV10-3 to TRBJ1-1; 7 bases agree with TRBD1. J gave up 1 base and V 0 bases, and 2 bases lay outside the gene matches. Germline CDR1 is ENHRY and CDR2 is SYGVKD. This CDR3 contains 15 residues. In DNA, the CDR3 is TGTGCCATCAGTGAGTCGGGACAGCAGAACACTGAAGCTTTCTTT. The encoded protein is CAISESGQQNTEAFF.

The rearrangement joins TRBV28 to TRBJ2-7, with 9 bases lining up with TRBD1. J was trimmed by 5 bases and V by 6 bases; bases with no gene match: 11. The CDR3 loop spans 15 amino acids. The germline V gene encodes CDR1 MDHEN and CDR2 SYDVKM. For the CDR3, the DNA is TGTGCCAGCAGCAAACCCGGGACAGGGTTTCACGAGCAGTACTTC. Protein sequence: CASSKPGTGFHEQYF.

This chain uses TRBV19 with TRBJ2-2; 8 nucleotides match TRBD1. The V and J ends lost 11 bases and 0 bases, in that order; junction bases with no gene match: 5. The CDR3 consists of 14 residues. CDR1 LNHDA and CDR2 SQIVND come from the germline V gene (reference sequence). The chain's CDR3 is CAGGTGSNTGELFF. CDR3 bases: TGTGCCGGGGGGACAGGATCGAACACCGGGGAGCTGTTTTTT.

In its sample, this clone was seen once. The rearrangement uses TRBV5-1 and TRBJ1-4, with D possibly TRBD1 on 6 matching bases. V was cut by 0 bases and J by 8 bases, with 14 bases left in between. CDR1 and CDR2 (germline): SGHRS, YFSETQ. The CDR3 totals 15 residues. CDR3 sequence: CASSLAPGAEEKLFF. CDR3 sequence (DNA): TGCGCCAGCAGCTTGGCCCCAGGGGCTGAAGAAAAACTGTTTTTT.

The chain recombines TRBV5-1 with TRBJ1-1; D remains unclear. CDR3 length: 14 amino acids. V lost 2 bases and J 4 bases, leaving 12 bases between the germline ends. Germline V CDR1 and CDR2: SGHRS, YFSETQ. The CDR3 protein is CASSLETGATEAFF. DNA of the CDR3: TGCGCCAGCAGCTTAGAGACGGGAGCCACTGAAGCTTTCTTT.

The CDR3 sequence is CASSLDSANYGYTF. The DNA for the CDR3 is TGTGCCAGCAGCTTAGATTCAGCGAACTATGGCTACACCTTC. The chain combines TRBV11-3 with TRBJ1-2; D gene unclear. V lost 0 bases to trimming and J lost 2 bases, with 7 bases between them. The CDR3 runs to 14 residues. The germline V gene has CDR1 SGHNT and CDR2 YENEEA.

V is TRBV19 and J is TRBJ1-1; D possibly corresponds to TRBD1 (5 bases). The CDR3 sequence is 16 residues long. V gave up 5 bases and J gave up 4 bases, with 20 bases separating them. Germline assignment: CDR1 LNHDA and CDR2 SQIVND (reference sequence). CDR3 in amino acids: CASSASAAGLITEAFF. In nucleotides, the CDR3 is TGTGCCAGTAGTGCCTCCGCGGCAGGGTTAATCACTGAAGCTTTCTTT.

This clone has only one observation. The chain combines TRBV6-5 with TRBJ2-1; TRBD1 agrees at 8 bases. V dropped 0 bases and J dropped 3; count of bases not matched to a gene: 4. Germline V lookup: CDR1 MNHEY, CDR2 SVGAGI. CDR3 length equals 16 residues. The CDR3 region is CASSYSGTGGYNEQFF. The CDR3, as DNA: TGTGCCAGCAGTTACTCTGGTACAGGGGGCTACAATGAGCAGTTCTTC.

The gene calls are TRBV10-3 and TRBJ1-1; 7 bases agree with TRBD1. J was trimmed by 4 bases and V by 6 bases; bases with no gene match: 5. CDR3 length: 13 residues. In germline, CDR1 is ENHRY, CDR2 SYGVKD. The chain's CDR3 is CAIRRGQVTEAFF. The DNA of the CDR3 is TGTGCCATCAGGAGGGGGCAAGTCACTGAAGCTTTCTTT.

The rearrangement links TRBV15 to TRBJ1-6, with TRBD1 as a possible D gene (6 bases). V was clipped by 3 bases and J by 7 bases, with 10 bases between them. The CDR3 sequence is 14 residues long. From germline, CDR1 is LNHNV and CDR2 YYDKDF (reference sequence). The CDR3 here is CATSSAGDNSPLHF. The CDR3 coding sequence is TGTGCCACCAGCAGCGCAGGGGACAATTCACCCCTCCACTTT.

The V gene is TRBV9, the J gene TRBJ1-4, with D perhaps TRBD1 (6 bases). Deletions cut 8 bases from V and 8 bases from J, with 19 bases between. CDR1 SGDLS and CDR2 YYNGEE come from the germline V gene. This CDR3 comprises 14 residues. This CDR3 reads CASALEGRGEKLFF. The CDR3 DNA reads TGTGCCAGTGCGCTGGAAGGAAGGGGGGAAAAACTGTTTTTT.

The V and J genes are TRBV6-6 and TRBJ2-7, with 7 nucleotides matching TRBD1. Germline lookup yields CDR1 MNHNY and CDR2 SVGAGI (reference sequence). CDR3 length equals 15 residues. J was trimmed by 1 base and V by 6 bases; bases with no gene match: 9. The CDR3 DNA is TGTGCCAGCAGCCCTACCGGGACAGTATCCTACGAGCAGTACTTC. Residues: CASSPTGTVSYEQYF.

The chain uses TRBV6-5 and TRBJ1-5; D not resolved. The CDR3 loop spans 13 amino acids. Trimming took off 2 bases at V and 7 bases at J, with 9 bases between the two ends. CDR1 is MNHEY and CDR2 is SVGAGI in the germline V gene. Here the CDR3 reads CASSYQRDQPQHF. DNA for the CDR3: TGTGCCAGCAGTTACCAGCGCGACCAGCCCCAGCATTTT.

This chain connects TRBV28 to TRBJ2-2; possibly TRBD2 for D (6 bases). Per germline, CDR1 MDHEN and CDR2 SYDVKM. Between the trimmed V and J ends, which lost 8 bases and 2 bases, there was a span of 15 bases. The CDR3 consists of 15 residues. The CDR3 sequence is CASGGAGTNTGELFF. In DNA, the CDR3 is TGTGCCAGCGGTGGGGCGGGAACCAACACCGGGGAGCTGTTTTTT.